Following are 19 T cell receptor beta chains from one sample sequenced in a study of blood T cell repertoires in COVID-19. Using immunoSEQ multiplex PCR, the repertoire was profiled, and TCRdb retains in-frame clones only, with some absent. Of more than 95,000 clones detected, 84% appear once; the ten largest clones hold under 30%. The sequencing input was peripheral blood. Source of these receptors: a man in his fifties or sixties with acute or convalescent COVID-19.

This chain uses TRBV5-1 with TRBJ2-3; the match to TRBD2 covers 7 bases. The length of the CDR3 is 16 residues. With V trimmed by 4 bases and J by 2 bases, 10 bases remained unmatched. Germline CDR1 and CDR2: SGHRS and YFSETQ. The CDR3 sequence is CASSTTSNRFTDTQYF. CDR3 bases: TGCGCCAGCAGCACGACTAGCAATCGATTCACAGATACGCAGTATTTT.

This clone showed up just once. V gene TRBV6-5 combines with J gene TRBJ2-1, with D maybe TRBD2 (6 bases). This CDR3 contains 16 residues. V was trimmed by 2 bases and J by 2 bases, leaving 13 bases between them. CDR1 and CDR2 (germline): MNHEY, SVGAGI. The CDR3 reads CASSYRRDGAYNEQFF. In nucleotides, the CDR3 is TGTGCCAGCAGTTACCGGCGGGACGGCGCCTACAATGAGCAGTTCTTC.

The V gene is TRBV5-1, the J gene TRBJ1-4; perhaps TRBD1 as D (6 bases). The ends were cut back, 4 bases at V and 3 bases at J, with 16 bases in the middle. Germline values: CDR1 SGHRS, CDR2 YFSETQ. This CDR3 contains 16 residues. CDR3 in amino acids: CASSPVSGTPNEKLFF. DNA for the CDR3: TGCGCCAGCAGCCCTGTATCGGGGACACCTAATGAAAAACTGTTTTTT.

CDR3 protein: CASSYGLAGEYEQYV. The CDR3 nucleotides are TGTGCCAGCAGTTACGGTCTAGCGGGAGAATACGAGCAGTACGTC. This sequence joins TRBV6-5 and TRBJ2-7; 10 bases are a match to TRBD2. CDR3 length: 15 amino acids. V lost 2 bases, J lost 4 bases, and 5 bases stayed unmatched. Germline CDR1 is MNHEY and CDR2 is SVGAGI.

Details on this clone: Other DNA sequences of this sample code for an identical CDR3. This chain joins TRBV5-1 and TRBJ1-3; D unresolved. The V end lost 4 bases, the J end lost 2 bases, and 7 bases lay between the germline ends. In germline, CDR1 is SGHRS, CDR2 YFSETQ. The length of the CDR3 is 13 residues. The CDR3 region is CASSPPAGNTIYF. In DNA, the CDR3 is TGCGCCAGCAGCCCCCCGGCTGGAAACACCATATATTTT.

V gene TRBV19 combines with J gene TRBJ2-2, with 10 bases aligning to TRBD1. Germline lookup yields CDR1 LNHDA and CDR2 SQIVND (reference sequence). Losses at the gene ends were 6 bases for V and 5 bases for J; bases not matched to a gene: 15. The CDR3 sequence is 18 residues long. The CDR3 DNA sequence: TGTGCCAGTAGCCGCCGGGACAGGGGCCTCCGAGGGACCGGGGAGCTGTTTTTT. Protein product: CASSRRDRGLRGTGELFF. Filled out from reference TRBV19 and TRBJ2-2, the complete variable domain reads DGGITQSPKYLFRKEGQNVTLSCEQNLNHDAMYWYRQDPGQGLRLIYYSQIVNDFQKGDIAEGYSVSREKKESFPLTVTSAQKNPTAFYLCASSRRDRGLRGTGELFFGEGSRLTVL.

The chain joins TRBV6-5 to TRBJ1-2; perhaps TRBD1 as D (5 bases). Trimming cost V 4 bases and J 4 bases, with 16 bases left between them. Per germline, CDR1 MNHEY and CDR2 SVGAGI. The CDR3 is 15 residues long. The CDR3 here is CASSSQGGNSYGYTF. CDR3 coding DNA: TGTGCCAGCAGTTCCCAGGGCGGAAACTCCTATGGCTACACCTTC.

This rearrangement joins TRBV18 to TRBJ1-1, with D maybe TRBD1 (6 bases). Germline CDR1 is KGHSH and CDR2 is LQKENI. The CDR3 extends over 19 amino acids. Trimming removed 2 bases from V and 2 bases from J, with 24 bases in between. CDR3 region: CASSPDFPRPGTTNTEAFF. DNA for the CDR3: TGTGCCAGCTCACCAGATTTTCCCCGCCCCGGGACAACAAACACTGAAGCTTTCTTT.

This clone was recorded only once. The chain is built from TRBV5-1 and TRBJ1-1, with a possible D match to TRBD1 (6 bases). CDR1 is SGHRS, CDR2 YFSETQ, per germline. The germline V and J ends were trimmed by 0 bases and 3 bases, with 12 bases remaining between them. The CDR3 has 15 amino acids. As DNA, the CDR3 is TGCGCCAGCAGCTTGGTAGGGGGTGGGGACACTGAAGCTTTCTTT. Translated, it gives CASSLVGGGDTEAFF.

The V gene is TRBV7-9, the J gene TRBJ1-5; maybe TRBD1 (6 bases). Germline V lookup: CDR1 SEHNR, CDR2 FQNEAQ (reference sequence). The V and J ends lost 5 bases and 0 bases respectively, with 11 bases between them. The CDR3 is 15 amino acids. CDR3 loop: CASSPPGDSNQPQHF. In DNA form, the CDR3 reads TGTGCCAGCAGCCCCCCAGGGGATAGCAATCAGCCCCAGCATTTT.

The chain couples TRBV28 to TRBJ2-7; 9 bases map to TRBD1. Germline CDR1 reads MDHEN; CDR2 reads SYDVKM. Germline trimming cut 2 bases from V and 1 base from J; bases unmatched to any gene: 3. The CDR3 covers 15 residues. The CDR3 sequence is CASSLIGQGSYEQYF. In DNA, the CDR3 is TGTGCCAGCAGTTTAATTGGACAGGGGTCCTACGAGCAGTACTTC.

The V and J genes are TRBV7-8 and TRBJ2-1; 14 bases map to TRBD2. V shed 5 bases and J 7 bases; nucleotides not matched to a gene: 10. CDR3 size: 17 residues. The germline CDR1 and CDR2 sequences are SGHVS and FQNEAQ. The CDR3 loop reads CASSPYSGTSGSNEQFF. As DNA, the CDR3 is TGTGCCAGCAGCCCCTACTCCGGGACTAGCGGGAGTAATGAGCAGTTCTTC.

The chain employs TRBV28 and TRBJ1-2; maybe TRBD1 (5 bases). In germline, CDR1 is MDHEN, CDR2 SYDVKM. The CDR3 totals 14 residues. V lost 6 bases and J lost 2, with 13 bases in between. The CDR3 region is CASSPGGENYGYTF. The CDR3 DNA reads as TGTGCCAGCAGCCCGGGGGGAGAGAACTATGGCTACACCTTC.

This chain links TRBV7-2 with TRBJ1-4, with TRBD1 matching 8 bases. V shed 2 bases and J 7 bases; nucleotides not matched to a gene: 6. The CDR3 totals 15 residues. Looked up from germline, CDR1 is SGHTA and CDR2 is FQGNSA. Here the CDR3 reads CASSLMSGGSEKLFF. CDR3 bases: TGTGCCAGCAGCTTAATGTCAGGGGGCAGTGAAAAACTGTTTTTT.

The table lists this clone with a count of one. The V call is TRBV7-8, the J call TRBJ1-5; D perhaps matches TRBD1 (5 bases). Germline CDR1 reads SGHVS; CDR2 reads FQNEAQ. The V and J ends lost 4 bases and 0 bases respectively, with 13 bases between them. This CDR3 is built from 16 residues. In DNA, the CDR3 is TGTGCCAGCAGCTCCCTGGGGGGGAATAGCAATCAGCCCCAGCATTTT. Amino acid sequence: CASSSLGGNSNQPQHF.

V is TRBV4-1 and J is TRBJ2-7; 7 bases line up with TRBD2. J was trimmed by 5 bases and V by 4 bases; bases with no gene match: 14. The CDR3 is made up of 16 amino acids. Germline CDR1 is MGHRA and CDR2 is YSYEKL. CDR3 bases: TGCGCCAGCAGCCTTACCTCAGGGAGGGAGTTGAACGAGCAGTACTTC. This translates into CASSLTSGRELNEQYF.

J is TRBJ2-3 and V is TRBV6-2 or TRBV6-3; the match to TRBD2 covers 7 bases. V gave up 6 bases and J gave up 4 bases; unmatched junction bases: 7. The CDR3 length is 14 residues. CDR1 is MNHEY and CDR2 is SVGEGT in the germline V gene. The CDR3 loop is CASSSGTTPDTQYF. CDR3 in DNA: TGTGCCAGCAGCTCCGGGACTACTCCAGATACGCAGTATTTT.

The chain carries TRBV5-6 and TRBJ2-5; D unclear. The length of the CDR3 is 12 residues. Looked up from germline, CDR1 is SGHDT and CDR2 is YYEEEE. V gave up 6 bases and J gave up 2 bases, with 8 bases separating them. CDR3 region: CASTLLQETQYF. In nucleotides, the CDR3 is TGTGCCAGCACCCTACTACAAGAGACCCAGTACTTC.

The chain has TRBV5-4 and TRBJ2-3; 15 nucleotides agree with TRBD2. Germline trimming cut 4 bases from V and 5 bases from J; bases unmatched to any gene: 2. There are 15 residues in the CDR3. Germline CDR1 and CDR2: SGHNT and YYREEE (reference sequence). CDR3 nucleotides: TGTGCCAGCAGCCGGACTAGCGGGAGGGTAGATACGCAGTATTTT. The encoded protein is CASSRTSGRVDTQYF.